This passage covers 30 T cell receptor beta chains from one sample sequenced in a study of PD-L1 blockade in urothelial cancer. TCRdb's table, derived via immunoSEQ multiplex PCR, lists solely in-frame clones and lacks some. The profile shows approximately 94,000 clones, roughly 84% of them singletons. The time point was: pretreatment peripheral blood. The sample here was PBMCs, taken around atezolizumab (anti-PD-L1) treatment. All receptors derive from a man in his sixties with urothelial cancer.

The chain is built from TRBV19 and TRBJ1-2; D remains ambiguous. This CDR3 is 13 amino acids long. Trimming took 6 bases from V and 3 from J, leaving 11 bases between them. Germline-derived CDR1 and CDR2 are LNHDA and SQIVND (reference sequence). The CDR3 protein is CASSSTDYYGYTF. The CDR3 region has the DNA TGTGCCAGTAGCTCGACGGACTACTATGGCTACACCTTC.

V usage is TRBV2 and J usage is TRBJ1-6; no clear D gene. CDR1 and CDR2 from the germline V gene are SNHLY and FYNNEI. The CDR3 runs to 15 residues. V was trimmed by 11 bases and J by 2 bases, leaving 16 bases between them. CDR3 sequence reads: CAVTVEGTYNSPLHF. The CDR3 DNA reads TGTGCCGTCACTGTCGAGGGCACCTATAATTCACCCCTCCACTTT.

This chain joins TRBV7-2 and TRBJ1-1; no clear D. The germline gives CDR1 SGHTA, CDR2 FQGNSA. Trimming removed 11 bases at V and 5 bases at J, with 18 bases between. This CDR3 is built from 13 residues. CDR3 protein: CAGSTGAGTEAFF. In DNA, the CDR3 is TGTGCCGGATCCACGGGCGCGGGAACTGAAGCTTTCTTT.

CDR3 sequence: CASSVDQGGETQYF. The CDR3 DNA follows: TGTGCCAGCAGCGTAGATCAGGGAGGAGAGACCCAGTACTTC. V is TRBV9 and J is TRBJ2-5, with D perhaps TRBD2 (6 bases). The V gene lost 0 bases and the J gene lost 4 bases, with 10 bases spanning the gap. CDR3 size: 14 residues. The V gene's germline CDR1 is SGDLS and CDR2 YYNGEE.

The V call is TRBV18, the J call TRBJ2-3; D not resolved. The CDR3 consists of 15 residues. CDR1 and CDR2 from the germline V gene are KGHSH and LQKENI. The V end lost 2 bases, the J end lost 0 bases, and 9 bases lay between the germline ends. The CDR3 is CASSPLPGSTDTQYF. CDR3 coding DNA: TGTGCCAGCTCACCATTACCGGGTAGCACAGATACGCAGTATTTT.

The rearrangement uses TRBV11-3 and TRBJ2-2, with no clear D. Deletions cut 3 bases from V and 3 bases from J, with 8 bases between. From germline, CDR1 is SGHNT and CDR2 YENEEA. This CDR3 comprises 14 residues. CDR3 nucleotide sequence: TGTGCCAGCAGCTTTGGGCAGTACACCGGGGAGCTGTTTTTT. Translated, it gives CASSFGQYTGELFF.

The V call is TRBV10-2, the J call TRBJ1-3; D unclear. CDR3 length: 16 residues. Germline CDR1 and CDR2: WSHSY and SAAADI. V lost 4 bases and J lost 0, with 13 bases in between. The CDR3 DNA reads as TGCGCCAGCAGTGGGGTCAGGTCCCACTCTGGAAACACCATATATTTT. Translation: CASSGVRSHSGNTIYF.

The chain recombines TRBV7-8 with TRBJ2-7; D might be TRBD1 (6 bases). This CDR3 has 14 amino acids. The V end was cut by 3 bases, the J end by 5 bases, with 14 bases between. Germline CDR1 reads SGHVS; CDR2 reads FQNEAQ. Here the CDR3 reads CASSLGAAFDEQYF. The CDR3 nucleotides are TGTGCCAGCAGCTTGGGGGCTGCTTTCGACGAGCAGTACTTC.

This sequence joins TRBV4-2 and TRBJ2-2; no clear D gene. The V gene lost 4 bases and the J gene lost 5 bases, with 5 bases spanning the gap. Looked up from germline, CDR1 is LGHNA and CDR2 is YNFKEQ. The CDR3 is 12 amino acids. The CDR3 DNA sequence: TGTGCCAGCAGCCTATTGACCGGGGAGCTGTTTTTT. This translates into CASSLLTGELFF.

The rearrangement uses TRBV6-1 and TRBJ1-5; unclear D gene. The CDR3 has 14 residues. The V end lost 5 bases, the J end lost 1 base, and 9 bases lay between the germline ends. The germline CDR1 and CDR2 sequences are MNHNS and SASEGT. CDR3 sequence reads: CASSSPGSNQPQHF. CDR3 nucleotide sequence: TGTGCCAGCAGTTCCCCGGGGAGCAATCAGCCCCAGCATTTT.

The rearrangement links TRBV7-3 to TRBJ1-5; D gene ambiguous. Germline assignment: CDR1 SGHTA and CDR2 FQGTGA. With 5 bases removed from V and 1 base from J, the gap between germline ends came to 12 bases. The CDR3 extends over 15 amino acids. The CDR3 sequence is CASSPTAGSNQPQHF. CDR3 DNA sequence: TGTGCCAGCAGCCCTACCGCGGGGAGCAATCAGCCCCAGCATTTT.

The CDR3 sequence: CASSLVSRGGTEAFF. Here the CDR3 DNA reads TGTGCCAGCAGCTTAGTATCCAGGGGAGGGACTGAAGCTTTCTTT. The gene calls are TRBV7-9 and TRBJ1-1; D might be TRBD1 (6 bases). The CDR3 is made up of 15 amino acids. The V end lost 1 base, the J end lost 5 bases, and 14 bases lay between the germline ends. Germline-derived CDR1 and CDR2 are SEHNR and FQNEAQ (reference sequence).

The CDR3 sequence: CSAPQGGETQYF. CDR3 DNA: TGCAGCGCCCCCCAGGGAGGCGAGACCCAGTACTTC. V gene TRBV29-1 combines with J gene TRBJ2-5; perhaps TRBD2 as D (6 bases). The CDR3 is 12 residues long. Germline V gene data show CDR1 as SQVTM and CDR2 as ANQGSEA. The germline V and J ends were trimmed by 7 bases and 5 bases, with 14 bases remaining between them.

This clone turned up a few times. The CDR3 reads CASSRGRSFTDTQYF. The CDR3 nucleotides read TGTGCCAGCAGCCGCGGGAGATCCTTTACAGATACGCAGTATTTT. The rearrangement uses TRBV5-5 and TRBJ2-3; TRBD2 matches 7 bases. Per germline, CDR1 SGHKS and CDR2 YYEKEE (reference sequence). J lost 3 bases, V lost 4 bases, and 8 bases had no gene match. CDR3 length: 15 residues.

The CDR3 DNA reads as TGTGCCAGCCGGGCCGGGGAGCTGTTTTTT. This sequence encodes CASRAGELFF. The chain joins TRBV7-2 to TRBJ2-2; D gene unclear. Looked up from germline, CDR1 is SGHTA and CDR2 is FQGNSA. The V end lost 8 bases, the J end lost 6 bases, and 4 bases lay between the germline ends. The CDR3 sequence is 10 residues long.

The chain couples TRBV30 to TRBJ2-5, with D tentatively TRBD2 (5 bases). Germline V gives CDR1 GTSNPN, CDR2 SVGIG (reference sequence). Trimming cost V 1 base and J 5 bases, with 11 bases left between them. CDR3 length: 13 residues. The CDR3 loop reads CAWSGGSQETQYF. The DNA for the CDR3 is TGTGCCTGGAGTGGAGGGAGTCAGGAGACCCAGTACTTC.

The J gene is TRBJ2-5, the V gene TRBV19; the D gene is possibly TRBD2 (7 bases). The CDR3 loop spans 14 amino acids. Between the trimmed V and J ends, which lost 6 bases and 5 bases, there was a span of 16 bases. Germline CDR1 and CDR2: LNHDA and SQIVND (reference sequence). In DNA form, the CDR3 reads TGTGCCAGTAGGTCGGGGGGCTTTGGGGAGACCCAGTACTTC. Protein sequence: CASRSGGFGETQYF.

The rearrangement uses TRBV28 and TRBJ1-1; weak D call: TRBD1 (5 bases). V was clipped by 3 bases and J by 1 base, with 21 bases between them. There are 18 residues in the CDR3. Germline CDR1 MDHEN, CDR2 SYDVKM. The CDR3 DNA follows: TGTGCCAGCAGTTTTCGGTTAGGGGTCCATCGAGGGAACACTGAAGCTTTCTTT. This translates into CASSFRLGVHRGNTEAFF.

V and J are TRBV28 and TRBJ2-3; 9 bases line up with TRBD2. The CDR3 covers 14 residues. The V segment lost 5 bases and the J segment 8 bases; nucleotides outside the gene matches: 8. Germline CDR1 reads MDHEN; CDR2 reads SYDVKM. The CDR3 region has the DNA TGTGCCAGCAGTCCCTCTAGCGGGAAGGGTACGCAGTATTTT. Amino acids: CASSPSSGKGTQYF. The full variable domain, in which reference TRBV28 and TRBJ2-3 provide the parts outside the CDR3, is DVKVTQSSRYLVKRTGEKVFLECVQDMDHENMFWYRQDPGLGLRLIYFSYDVKMKEKGDIPEGYSVSREKKERFSLILESASTNQTSMYLCASSPSSGKGTQYFGPGTRLTVL.

The J gene is TRBJ1-4, the V gene TRBV27; no clear D gene. The CDR3 loop spans 14 amino acids. Germline lookup yields CDR1 MNHEY and CDR2 SMNVEV (reference sequence). The V gene lost 5 bases and the J gene lost 5 bases, with 12 bases spanning the gap. The CDR3 bases are TGTGCCAGCAGTCTCACCCGGAGCAATGAAAAACTGTTTTTT. It yields the protein CASSLTRSNEKLFF.

V gene TRBV5-1 combines with J gene TRBJ1-2; D perhaps matches TRBD1 (6 bases). The V gene lost 0 bases and the J gene lost 3 bases, with 15 bases spanning the gap. The CDR3 consists of 16 residues. The germline V gene encodes CDR1 SGHRS and CDR2 YFSETQ. The CDR3 DNA sequence: TGCGCCAGCAGCTTGGAAGGTGGGGACAAGTACTATGGCTACACCTTC. Translation gives CASSLEGGDKYYGYTF.

The chain couples TRBV7-9 to TRBJ1-5, with D tentatively TRBD1 (6 bases). Germline lookup yields CDR1 SEHNR and CDR2 FQNEAQ (reference sequence). Trimming pared 5 bases from V and 6 bases from J, leaving 11 bases between. The CDR3 consists of 13 residues. The CDR3 DNA follows: TGTGCCAGCAGCAAGGGGGGGGGTCAGCCCCAGCATTTT. Translating it yields CASSKGGGQPQHF.

The CDR3: CSVGLAGPTDTQYF. The CDR3 bases are TGCAGCGTAGGACTAGCGGGGCCCACAGATACGCAGTATTTT. This rearrangement joins TRBV29-1 to TRBJ2-3, with 12 bases aligning to TRBD2. Germline-derived CDR1 and CDR2 are SQVTM and ANQGSEA. CDR3 length: 14 residues. The V and J ends lost 6 bases and 2 bases, in that order; junction bases with no gene match: 3.

The genes are TRBV29-1 and TRBJ2-7, with TRBD1 matching 8 bases. V was clipped by 6 bases and J by 5 bases; unmatched bases: 3. CDR3 length: 11 amino acids. Germline V lookup: CDR1 SQVTM, CDR2 ANQGSEA. The CDR3 nucleotides are TGCAGCGTGGGACAGGTAGACGAGCAGTACTTC. Residues: CSVGQVDEQYF.

A single count supports this clone. The chain couples TRBV6-1 to TRBJ1-5; 8 bases match TRBD1. J lost 4 bases, V lost 7 bases, and 6 bases had no gene match. The CDR3 covers 14 residues. The germline V gene has CDR1 MNHNS and CDR2 SASEGT. CDR3 sequence (DNA): TGTGCCAGCACCCCACGACAGGGGAATCAGCCCCAGCATTTT. Residues: CASTPRQGNQPQHF.

The chain combines TRBV14 with TRBJ2-1; TRBD2 matches at 8 bases. The CDR3 consists of 15 residues. Germline CDR1 SGHDN, CDR2 FVKESK. V was clipped by 3 bases and J by 5 bases; unmatched bases: 6. The CDR3 region has the DNA TGTGCCAGCAGCCACAAGCGGGAGATCGACAATGAGCAGTTCTTC. Translation gives CASSHKREIDNEQFF.

CDR3 coding DNA: TGCGCCAGCAGCTTGGCTGCGGGAGGCTCTGAGACCCAGTACTTC. Protein: CASSLAAGGSETQYF. The rearrangement links TRBV5-1 to TRBJ2-5; 8 bases are shared with TRBD2. With V trimmed by 0 bases and J by 5 bases, 6 bases remained unmatched. CDR1 is SGHRS and CDR2 is YFSETQ in the germline V gene. CDR3 size: 15 residues.

The CDR3 DNA is TGCGCCAGCAGCTTTATCGGGACTGGGGATGAGCAGTTCTTC. Encoded protein: CASSFIGTGDEQFF. This rearrangement joins TRBV5-1 to TRBJ2-1; a weak D match, TRBD2 (6 bases). V shed 2 bases and J shed 8 bases, with 14 bases lying between them. This CDR3 is 14 amino acids long. Germline V lookup: CDR1 SGHRS, CDR2 YFSETQ.

The rearrangement uses TRBV7-9 and TRBJ1-2, with D uncertain. CDR1 and CDR2 (germline): SEHNR, FQNEAQ (reference sequence). The CDR3 loop spans 13 amino acids. Trimming pared 5 bases from V and 3 bases from J, leaving 10 bases between. The CDR3 here is CASSESSDYGYTF. The CDR3 DNA reads TGTGCCAGCAGCGAGAGTTCCGACTATGGCTACACCTTC.

The V call is TRBV27, the J call TRBJ1-1; D gene unclear. With 0 bases removed from V and 8 bases from J, the gap between germline ends came to 10 bases. Germline-derived CDR1 and CDR2 are MNHEY and SMNVEV (reference sequence). This CDR3 contains 13 residues. CDR3 in amino acids: CASSLSRGMEAFF. The CDR3 nucleotides read TGTGCCAGCAGTTTATCCCGAGGAATGGAAGCTTTCTTT.